These 27 T cell receptor beta chains were all obtained from the same sample, sequenced in a study of cytomegalovirus exposure and HLA in healthy donors. PCR amplification relied on 60 Vbeta primers (plus 13 Jbeta primers). Sequenced by immunoSEQ multiplex PCR; TCRdb stores in-frame clones only, minus some. This table has some 160,000 clones, 78% appearing once. Sequencing was done on a sample of PBMCs. All receptors come from a middle-aged woman in good health and CMV-seronegative.

This clone has a single count. The V and J genes are TRBV6-6 and TRBJ2-5; no firm D call. The end of the DNA fits TRBJ2-7 better, so the J call may be wrong. The germline V gene has CDR1 MNHNY and CDR2 SVGAGI (reference sequence). This CDR3 has 14 amino acids. CDR3 nucleotides: TGTGCCAGCAGTTACGGTAGGGCTGACTACGAGCAGTACTTC. This gives the protein CASSYGRADYEQYF.

V is TRBV10-3 and J is TRBJ2-5, with 12 positions matching TRBD1. The CDR3 contains 13 residues. Germline V lookup: CDR1 ENHRY, CDR2 SYGVKD. Trimming at V came to 8 bases and at J to 5 bases, leaving 3 bases not matched to a gene. The DNA of the CDR3 is TGTGCCATCGGGACAGGGGGCAAGGAGACCCAGTACTTC. Amino acid sequence: CAIGTGGKETQYF.

This chain connects TRBV6-5 to TRBJ1-2; weak D call: TRBD1 (5 bases). The germline gives CDR1 MNHEY, CDR2 SVGAGI. The CDR3 has 13 residues. Between the trimmed V and J ends, which lost 3 bases and 3 bases, there was a span of 8 bases. CDR3 DNA sequence: TGTGCCAGCAGTTATCCAGGGTACTATGGCTACACCTTC. Translating gives CASSYPGYYGYTF.

The V and J genes are TRBV19 and TRBJ1-2; TRBD1 might be the D (6 bases). The CDR3 is 15 amino acids. CDR1 LNHDA and CDR2 SQIVND come from the germline V gene (reference sequence). Trimming shortened V by 3 bases and J by 5 bases, and 16 bases separated the two germline ends. CDR3 nucleotide sequence: TGTGCCAGTAGTATCTTAGGGGCAGGGGAGTATGGCTACACCTTC. Its protein product is CASSILGAGEYGYTF.

J is TRBJ2-5 and V is TRBV15; 9 bases map to TRBD2. The J call may be mistaken, given a closer DNA end match to TRBJ2-7. Per germline, CDR1 LNHNV and CDR2 YYDKDF (reference sequence). This CDR3 has 17 residues. The CDR3 region is CATSRGAGGGQTYEQYF. The CDR3, as DNA: TGTGCCACCAGCAGAGGGGCGGGAGGGGGTCAGACCTACGAGCAGTACTTC.

This clone showed up just a few times. The chain is built from TRBV10-2 and TRBJ1-4; D ambiguous. V was pared by 0 bases and J by 6 bases, with 5 bases between. Looked up from germline, CDR1 is WSHSY and CDR2 is SAAADI. The CDR3 sequence is 13 residues long. In DNA, the CDR3 is TGCGCCAGCAGTGAGTCGCGGGATGAAAAACTGTTTTTT. It encodes CASSESRDEKLFF.

This chain links TRBV6-1 with TRBJ1-3; D gene uncertain. Per germline, CDR1 MNHNS and CDR2 SASEGT. V was trimmed by 3 bases and J by 2 bases, leaving 8 bases between them. This CDR3 contains 14 residues. In DNA form, the CDR3 reads TGTGCCAGCAGTGATCGGTTCCCTGGAAACACCATATATTTT. As protein: CASSDRFPGNTIYF.

The chain joins TRBV6-1 to TRBJ2-3, with 8 bases matching TRBD1. J lost 2 bases, V lost 4 bases, and 11 bases had no gene match. The CDR3 runs 17 residues. Germline loops: CDR1 MNHNS, CDR2 SASEGT. CDR3 DNA sequence: TGTGCCAGCAGTGGAACCTACAGGGGGAGTTTCACAGATACGCAGTATTTT. Translating it yields CASSGTYRGSFTDTQYF.

The CDR3 spells CASSDFIQGAEAFF. The CDR3 region has the DNA TGTGCCAGCAGTGACTTCATACAGGGGGCTGAAGCTTTCTTT. The chain is built from TRBV6-1 and TRBJ1-1, with TRBD1 identical over 8 bases. V dropped 3 bases and J dropped 6; count of bases not matched to a gene: 6. This CDR3 has 14 residues. Germline loops: CDR1 MNHNS, CDR2 SASEGT.

This chain links TRBV5-4 with TRBJ2-7; 8 bases match TRBD2. The V segment lost 0 bases and the J segment 4 bases; nucleotides outside the gene matches: 6. Germline CDR1 SGHNT, CDR2 YYREEE (reference sequence). The CDR3 extends over 15 amino acids. CDR3 DNA sequence: TGTGCCAGCAGCTTGGAGGGGACGGGGGGGTACGAGCAGTACTTC. Its translation is CASSLEGTGGYEQYF.

The chain employs TRBV5-6 and TRBJ1-1; no firm D call. Germline V CDR1 and CDR2: SGHDT, YYEEEE. V was clipped by 0 bases and J by 3 bases, with 18 bases between them. The length of the CDR3 is 17 residues. The CDR3 nucleotides read TGTGCCAGCAGCTTGGATCGTTCGGGGAGGAGGCACACTGAAGCTTTCTTT. Translation: CASSLDRSGRRHTEAFF.

This chain connects TRBV2 to TRBJ2-5; unclear D gene. The CDR3 loop spans 14 amino acids. Germline CDR1 and CDR2: SNHLY and FYNNEI. V was cut by 4 bases and J by 2 bases, with 11 bases left in between. The CDR3 loop reads CASSALSEQETQYF. For the CDR3, the DNA is TGTGCCAGCAGTGCTTTGTCAGAACAAGAGACCCAGTACTTC.

The CDR3 region is CASSIVSRQGAHGYTF. Here the CDR3 DNA reads TGTGCCAGTAGTATAGTTTCGAGGCAGGGGGCCCATGGCTACACCTTC. V usage is TRBV19 and J usage is TRBJ1-2; 8 nucleotides line up with TRBD1. V lost 1 base to trimming and J lost 6 bases; unmatched junction nucleotides: 10. The length of the CDR3 is 16 residues. Germline-derived CDR1 and CDR2 are LNHDA and SQIVND (reference sequence).

V gene TRBV5-6 combines with J gene TRBJ1-1; D remains ambiguous. V shed 2 bases and J shed 0 bases, with 8 bases lying between them. From germline, CDR1 is SGHDT and CDR2 YYEEEE. This CDR3 has 14 amino acids. The CDR3 sequence is CASSFKTVNTEAFF. CDR3 sequence (DNA): TGTGCCAGCAGCTTTAAAACAGTGAACACTGAAGCTTTCTTT.

V is TRBV19 and J is TRBJ1-5; D might be TRBD1 (6 bases). Germline V gene lookup returns CDR1 LNHDA and CDR2 SQIVND (reference sequence). Trimming removed 7 bases from V and 2 bases from J, with 21 bases in between. This CDR3 has 17 amino acids. The CDR3 region has the DNA TGTGCCAGTACTACTATTGGGAGGGGGAGTGGCAATCAGCCCCAGCATTTT. Protein sequence: CASTTIGRGSGNQPQHF.

This rearrangement joins TRBV9 to TRBJ1-3; D is uncertain. CDR3 length: 12 residues. Germline V gene sequence: CDR1 SGDLS, CDR2 YYNGEE. The V end was cut by 5 bases, the J end by 0 bases, with 3 bases between. The CDR3 DNA reads TGTGCCAGCAGTCTCTCTGGAAACACCATATATTTT. This gives the protein CASSLSGNTIYF.

This clone was picked up one time. The CDR3 DNA reads TGCGCCAGCACTCCGGGACAGGGGTACGGAAACACCATATATTTT. Protein sequence: CASTPGQGYGNTIYF. The chain employs TRBV23-1 and TRBJ1-3; 10 nucleotides align to TRBD1. TRBV23-1 is classed as an ORF, of uncertain function. V shed 7 bases, J shed 4 bases, and the junction held 7 bases outside the gene matches. The CDR3 totals 15 residues.

The CDR3 protein is CASSLTGQENEKLFF. CDR3 nucleotides: TGTGCCAGCAGCTTAACCGGACAGGAGAATGAAAAACTGTTTTTT. The chain recombines TRBV7-3 with TRBJ1-4, with 7 bases lining up with TRBD1. The CDR3 has 15 residues. Per the germline V gene, CDR1 is SGHTA and CDR2 is FQGTGA. With 0 bases clipped from V and 5 bases from J, the junction kept 3 bases outside the gene matches.

This chain connects TRBV21-1 to TRBJ1-1. TRBV21-1 is a pseudogene. This CDR3 contains 15 residues. For the CDR3, the DNA is TGTGCCAGCAGCAAAGTGGGGGGAATAGTCCCTGAAGCTTTCTTT. Translating it yields CASSKVGGIVPEAFF.

In its sample, this clone was seen once. The sample holds other DNA sequences that translate to the same CDR3. The chain is built from TRBV5-1 and TRBJ2-3, with TRBD2 as a possible D gene (6 bases). Trimming removed 0 bases at V and 4 bases at J, with 9 bases between. CDR1 and CDR2 (germline): SGHRS, YFSETQ. The CDR3 totals 14 residues. The CDR3 region has the DNA TGCGCCAGCAGCTTGGGGTTAGCGGCAGATACGCAGTATTTT. Protein sequence: CASSLGLAADTQYF.

The chain links TRBV28 to TRBJ1-6; 7 nucleotides match TRBD1. The ends lost 6 bases at V and 7 bases at J; junction bases unmatched: 9. This CDR3 spans 15 amino acids. Germline V gives CDR1 MDHEN, CDR2 SYDVKM. The CDR3 DNA follows: TGTGCCAGCAGACCCCGGGACAGAAGGAATTCACCCCTCCACTTT. It specifies CASRPRDRRNSPLHF.

The chain combines TRBV2 with TRBJ2-5; the D gene is possibly TRBD2 (6 bases). V was clipped by 6 bases and J by 1 base, with 15 bases between them. The CDR3 length is 15 residues. The V gene's germline CDR1 is SNHLY and CDR2 FYNNEI. CDR3 DNA sequence: TGTGCCAGCAGCGTATTTGGGACTCTCCAAGAGACCCAGTACTTC. It yields the protein CASSVFGTLQETQYF. The full variable domain, in which reference TRBV2 and TRBJ2-5 provide the parts outside the CDR3, is EPEVTQTPSHQVTQMGQEVILRCVPISNHLYFYWYRQILGQKVEFLVSFYNNEISEKSEIFDDQFSVERPDGSNFTLKIRSTKLEDSAMYFCASSVFGTLQETQYFGPGTRLLVL.

The chain joins TRBV5-4 to TRBJ2-3, with D perhaps TRBD1 (6 bases). V lost 4 bases to trimming and J lost 4 bases, with 16 bases between them. CDR3 length equals 15 residues. CDR1 is SGHNT and CDR2 is YYREEE in the germline V gene (reference sequence). CDR3 DNA sequence: TGTGCCAGCAGCGCAGACACAGGGTATGCAGATACGCAGTATTTT. The encoded protein is CASSADTGYADTQYF.

The gene calls are TRBV2 and TRBJ2-7, with TRBD2 matching over 16 bases. CDR3 size: 17 residues. Germline V gene lookup returns CDR1 SNHLY and CDR2 FYNNEI. J lost 7 bases, V lost 3 bases, and 9 bases had no gene match. The CDR3 bases are TGTGCCAGCAGTGACTCGGGACTAGCGGGGGGGCGAAGGGAGCAGTACTTC. Its protein is CASSDSGLAGGRREQYF.

This clone was detected once. The V and J genes are TRBV11-2 and TRBJ2-5; 7 bases map to TRBD2. The CDR3 is 13 residues long. Per the germline V gene, CDR1 is SGHAT and CDR2 is FQNNGV. The V gene end was trimmed by 4 bases and the J gene end by 6 bases; junction bases not matched to a gene: 5. CDR3 DNA: TGTGCCAGCAGCTGGGGGGGAGGAAAGACCCAGTACTTC. It codes for CASSWGGGKTQYF.

The gene calls are TRBV28 and TRBJ1-1, with D perhaps TRBD1 (6 bases). Trimming took off 3 bases at V and 1 base at J, with 12 bases between the two ends. This CDR3 comprises 15 residues. Germline-derived CDR1 and CDR2 are MDHEN and SYDVKM. As DNA, the CDR3 is TGTGCCAGCAGTTTGGGGGGGCTGTCGAACACTGAAGCTTTCTTT. Its translation is CASSLGGLSNTEAFF.

The chain uses TRBV28 and TRBJ1-5, with TRBD1 as a possible D gene (6 bases). V was trimmed by 6 bases and J by 9 bases, leaving 24 bases between them. The CDR3 loop spans 16 amino acids. Germline CDR1 is MDHEN and CDR2 is SYDVKM. For the CDR3, the DNA is TGTGCCAGCAGGGACCCTGGACAGTGGGGTTCAGGGCCCCAGCATTTT. This codes for CASRDPGQWGSGPQHF.